The TCR beta chain described here comes from a study of OX40 agonist ivuxolimab in advanced cancers. Looking at the study overall: Therapy given before enrollment (anti-PD-1, anti-PD-L1 or anti-CTLA-4) was allowed, and 30% to 50% had some.

Autoimmune disease history or systemic immunosuppression meant exclusion. Sequenced by immunoSEQ multiplex PCR; TCRdb stores in-frame clones only, minus some. The data show roughly 60,000 clones, with over 70% seen just once and 2% to 2.5% held by the top ten. Sequenced material: CD4+ or CD8+ T cells sorted from blood, taken in a trial of the OX40 agonist ivuxolimab. This TCR was recovered from an adult with an advanced solid tumor such as melanoma, head and neck, liver or kidney cancer.

DNA for the CDR3: TGCGCCAGCAGCTTGGCCTTTTTTAGCTCAGATACGCAGTATTTT. Amino acid sequence: CASSLAFFSSDTQYF. The chain couples TRBV5-1 to TRBJ2-3; D is ambiguous. The CDR3 totals 15 residues. CDR1 and CDR2 from the germline V gene are SGHRS and YFSETQ. V lost 0 bases to trimming and J lost 4 bases, with 12 bases between them.